These 13 T cell receptor beta chains share one sample of origin, sequenced in a study of blood T cells in healthy people across ages. A J-beta primer mix and a sample-barcoded 5' primer were used in a second PCR of about 6 to 12 cycles. TCRdb independently ran MiXCR on the 5' RACE reads; one entry per CDR3 protein. The table has about 930,000 distinct CDR3 sequences, approximately 32% seen once. The sample was also reused in another study, on T cells of mothers and their children.

Source material: blood. The receptors stem from a woman in her forties in good health.

This clonotype was counted only a few times. The chain is built from TRBV7-9 and TRBJ2-7, with 9 bases matching TRBD2. Germline assignment: CDR1 SEHNR and CDR2 FQNEAQ (reference sequence). Unmatched junction bases numbered 4, after V lost 4 bases and J lost 0 bases. This CDR3 spans 15 amino acids. The CDR3 bases are TGTGCCAGCAGCTGGAGCGGGGGGCTCTCCTACGAGCAGTACTTC. It encodes CASSWSGGLSYEQYF. The whole variable domain, filled in from reference TRBV7-9 and TRBJ2-7, reads DTGVSQNPRHKITKRGQNVTFRCDPISEHNRLYWYRQTLGQGPEFLTYFQNEAQLEKSRLLSDRFSAERPKGSFSTLEIQRTEQGDSAMYLCASSWSGGLSYEQYFGPGTRLTVT.

This clonotype was seen at least ten times. This chain links TRBV12-3 or TRBV12-4 with TRBJ1-2; 10 bases are a match to TRBD1. This CDR3 comprises 14 residues. After removal of 7 bases from V and 5 bases from J, the junction contained 7 bases not matched to a gene. The CDR3 protein is CASKFGTGAYGYTF. The CDR3 bases are TGTGCCAGCAAATTCGGGACAGGGGCTTATGGCTACACCTTC.

This clonotype was seen many times. This chain links TRBV5-1 with TRBJ2-7; no clear D. This CDR3 is 16 amino acids long. The V and J ends lost 1 base and 0 bases respectively, with 14 bases between them. The germline gives CDR1 SGHRS, CDR2 YFSETQ. This CDR3 reads CASSLLLYSSSYEQYF. The CDR3 DNA reads as TGCGCCAGCAGCTTGCTTCTTTACTCAAGCTCCTACGAGCAGTACTTC.

This chain uses TRBV7-9 with TRBJ2-1, with 8 nucleotides matching TRBD2. The CDR3 extends over 17 amino acids. Losses at the gene ends were 11 bases for V and 5 bases for J; bases not matched to a gene: 20. In germline, CDR1 is SEHNR, CDR2 FQNEAQ (reference sequence). CDR3 in amino acids: CASTSSRGGLINNEQFF. CDR3 coding DNA: TGTGCCTCGACCTCCTCCCGGGGGGGACTGATAAACAATGAGCAGTTCTTC. Variable domain in full (rest from reference TRBV7-9 and TRBJ2-1): DTGVSQNPRHKITKRGQNVTFRCDPISEHNRLYWYRQTLGQGPEFLTYFQNEAQLEKSRLLSDRFSAERPKGSFSTLEIQRTEQGDSAMYLCASTSSRGGLINNEQFFGPGTRLTVL.

The chain uses TRBV7-2 and TRBJ2-7; 7 bases match TRBD1. Trimming cost V 4 bases and J 4 bases; bases outside gene matches: 10. The V gene's germline CDR1 is SGHTA and CDR2 FQGNSA. The CDR3 totals 15 residues. The CDR3 here is CASSSTPGQSYEQYF. The CDR3 DNA reads as TGTGCCAGCAGCTCCACCCCGGGACAGTCATACGAGCAGTACTTC.

The genes are TRBV24-1 and TRBJ1-1, with D possibly TRBD1 on 5 matching bases. There are 14 residues in the CDR3. Germline CDR1 reads KGHDR; CDR2 reads SFDVKD. V gave up 8 bases and J gave up 2 bases, with 14 bases separating them. The CDR3 nucleotides read TGTGCCACCAAATCAGGGAGCGGAAACACTGAAGCTTTCTTT. Its protein product is CATKSGSGNTEAFF.

The rearrangement links TRBV5-5 to TRBJ1-5; D may be TRBD1 (5 bases). Trimming cost V 4 bases and J 0 bases, with 11 bases left between them. This CDR3 contains 15 residues. The germline CDR1 and CDR2 sequences are SGHKS and YYEKEE (reference sequence). CDR3 nucleotides: TGTGCCAGCAGCCGGGACGGGGGTAGCAATCAGCCCCAGCATTTT. Encoded protein: CASSRDGGSNQPQHF.

This clonotype was detected only a few times. The V call is TRBV4-2, the J call TRBJ1-1; D unclear. This CDR3 region has 15 residues. The V gene's germline CDR1 is LGHNA and CDR2 YNFKEQ. Trimming left V 0 bases short and J 1 base short, with 9 bases between. The CDR3 loop reads CASSQEWLGNTEAFF. CDR3 in DNA: TGTGCCAGCAGCCAAGAATGGTTAGGGAACACTGAAGCTTTCTTT.

This clonotype was picked up a small number of times. V gene TRBV5-5 combines with J gene TRBJ2-4, with 10 bases fitting TRBD1. The CDR3 is 13 residues long. Germline CDR1 reads SGHKS; CDR2 reads YYEKEE (reference sequence). The J segment lost 9 bases and the V segment lost 10 bases, leaving 10 bases of the junction unmatched. The CDR3 reads CAWGDRTGGIQYF. In DNA form, the CDR3 reads TGTGCCTGGGGGGATAGGACAGGGGGCATTCAGTACTTC. The entire variable domain, with the rest obtained from reference TRBV5-5 and TRBJ2-4, is as follows: DAGVTQSPTHLIKTRGQQVTLRCSPISGHKSVSWYQQVLGQGPQFIFQYYEKEERGRGNFPDRFSARQFPNYSSELNVNALLLGDSALYLCAWGDRTGGIQYFGAGTRLSVL.

This clonotype appeared a few times. The rearrangement uses TRBV27 and TRBJ1-1; the D gene is possibly TRBD1 (5 bases). The CDR3 sequence is 13 residues long. The ends were cut back, 5 bases at V and 2 bases at J, with 9 bases in the middle. Germline CDR1 and CDR2: MNHEY and SMNVEV (reference sequence). Here the CDR3 DNA reads TGTGCCAGCAGTATCAGGGTTAACACTGAAGCTTTCTTT. Translating gives CASSIRVNTEAFF.

This clonotype has just a few counts. The genes are TRBV7-2 and TRBJ2-5, with TRBD2 as a possible D gene (5 bases). This CDR3 comprises 16 residues. V was clipped by 1 base and J by 5 bases, with 17 bases between them. The germline V gene encodes CDR1 SGHTA and CDR2 FQGNSA. For the CDR3, the DNA is TGTGCCAGCAGCTTAGAGGGATCTGGCAGGAGGGAGACCCAGTACTTC. It specifies CASSLEGSGRRETQYF.

At least ten counts were recorded for this clonotype. The rearrangement links TRBV7-2 to TRBJ2-1, with TRBD1 identical over 7 bases. Germline trimming cut 4 bases from V and 5 bases from J; bases unmatched to any gene: 2. The CDR3 length is 13 residues. Germline V gives CDR1 SGHTA, CDR2 FQGNSA. CDR3 region: CASSSTGNNEQFF. CDR3 DNA sequence: TGTGCCAGCAGCTCGACAGGGAACAATGAGCAGTTCTTC.

V is TRBV27 and J is TRBJ2-2; TRBD2 matches 11 bases. CDR3 size: 16 residues. The V gene's germline CDR1 is MNHEY and CDR2 SMNVEV (reference sequence). V was pared by 6 bases and J by 6 bases, with 9 bases of the junction left unmatched. The CDR3 loop reads CASRSGLAGGAGELFF. The CDR3 region has the DNA TGTGCCAGCAGGTCGGGATTAGCGGGGGGGGCCGGGGAGCTGTTTTTT.